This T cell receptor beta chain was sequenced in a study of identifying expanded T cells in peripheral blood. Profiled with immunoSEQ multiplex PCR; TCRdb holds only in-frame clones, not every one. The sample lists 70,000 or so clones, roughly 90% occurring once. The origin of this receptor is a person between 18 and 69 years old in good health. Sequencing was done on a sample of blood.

CDR3 in DNA: TGTGCCAGCAGCCAAGATGGGACCCAGTACTTC. This sequence encodes CASSQDGTQYF. This chain joins TRBV14 and TRBJ2-5; no clear D. There are 11 residues in the CDR3. Germline lookup yields CDR1 SGHDN and CDR2 FVKESK. V dropped 0 bases and J dropped 7 bases, with 3 bases sitting between them.